What follows describes a single TCR delta chain. Its specificity is unknown. The germline V gene has CDR1 TSWWSYY and CDR2 QGS. V was clipped by 1 base and J by 0 bases, with 15 bases between them. The CDR3 is made up of 17 amino acids. Sequences come from RNA converted to cDNA by reverse transcription. CDR3 amplicons came from multiplex PCR with pooled V-gene forward and constant-region reverse primers. TCRdb used CATT to re-call clones from the multiplex PCR reads. The data contain some 23,000 delta-chain clones, 25% to 30% of them singletons. These data come from a study of Vδ1+ human thymocytes. Alphabeta T cells were depleted, then CD3+ Vdelta1+ Vdelta2- thymocytes were FACS-sorted. Purity of the sorted Vdelta1+ thymocytes ranged from about 96% to 99.6%. General study results and limits: In the thymus, TRG and TRD repertoires looked highly polyclonal with Gaussian CDR3 lengths. Bulk data may be misread because of unexpected Vdelta2 sequences.

Sequencing was carried out using Vdelta1+ gamma-delta thymocytes from the thymus. Subset noted: FACS-sorted CD3+ TCRalphabeta- TCRVdelta1+ TCRVdelta2- thymocytes. This clonotype was obtained from a boy younger than two who had congenital heart surgery. The V call is TRDV1, the J call TRDJ1; D gene ambiguous. The CDR3 DNA reads TGTGCTCTTGGGGAACAGGATCGGGCCCAGTACACCGATAAACTCATCTTT. Protein: CALGEQDRAQYTDKLIF.